Sequencing of this T cell receptor (beta chain) was carried out in a study of T cell changes during pregnancy in multiple sclerosis. Some clones are missing from TCRdb's copy, which holds only in-frame ones; the method was immunoSEQ multiplex PCR. The sample includes tens of thousands of clones, about 91% of them seen just once. This CDR3 contains 13 residues. The V and J ends lost 3 bases and 7 bases, in that order; junction bases with no gene match: 6. The germline CDR1 and CDR2 sequences are SGHRS and YFSETQ. The chain carries TRBV5-1 and TRBJ1-2, with 7 bases lining up with TRBD1. Sequenced here: peripheral blood, sampled before pregnancy. This sequence was found in a female donor with multiple sclerosis, enrolled in a pregnancy study. The CDR3 DNA follows: TGCGCCAGCAGCTCCACAGGGGAGCGTGGCTACACCTTC. This sequence encodes CASSSTGERGYTF.